This TCR beta chain was captured in a study of CD8 T cells in ankylosing spondylitis. Study results and limitations: Previous work reported some of these motif variants in the synovial fluid and blood of reactive arthritis. Seemingly characteristic of ankylosing spondylitis blood was a TCR beta motif consisting of about 8 highly homologous variants.

Germline CDR1 is DFQATT and CDR2 is SNEGSKA (reference sequence). The CDR3 sequence is 16 residues long. The ends were cut back, 6 bases at V and 7 bases at J, with 25 bases in the middle. TCRdb analysed the 5' RACE reads with MiXCR anew, one entry per CDR3 protein. Altogether more than 400,000 distinct CDR3 sequences are present, roughly 5.3% being singletons, with the ten largest covering approximately 3.5%. This clonotype was counted between two and nine times. Its antigen is undetermined. This receptor was obtained from a male donor with ankylosing spondylitis. Sequenced input: blood, either unsorted or a sorted T cell fraction (not recorded which). The V gene is TRBV20-1, the J gene TRBJ2-1; tentatively, D is TRBD1 (7 bases). This CDR3 is CSAFYGGGGVWNEQFF. The CDR3 bases are TGCAGTGCCTTCTACGGAGGGGGCGGGGTTTGGAATGAGCAGTTCTTC.